This passage covers 27 T cell receptor beta chains from one sample sequenced in a study of shared clonotypes between healthy human individuals. Cells designated naive CD8 were CD45RO-negative and were positively selected for CCR7, with terminally differentiated effector memory CD45RA+ cells excluded. The repertoire was sequenced with immunoSEQ multiplex PCR; TCRdb's copy has only in-frame clones and lacks some. The sample includes a few million clones, approximately 92% of them seen just once. Sequencing was performed on naive CD8+ T cells from PBMCs. Receptor source: a man aged 18 to 29 in good health. Some clones in this sample may be carry-over from other donors' samples.

This clone was detected only a few times. V gene TRBV20-1 combines with J gene TRBJ1-2, with TRBD1 identical over 8 bases. Looked up from germline, CDR1 is DFQATT and CDR2 is SNEGSKA (reference sequence). This CDR3 region has 11 residues. The junction had 9 bases not matched to a gene; V was cut back by 5 bases and J by 13 bases. CDR3 sequence (DNA): TGCAGTGCTGAGGGACAGGAATGGTTCACCTTC. The encoded protein is CSAEGQEWFTF.

The chain recombines TRBV7-9 with TRBJ1-1; D gene uncertain. This CDR3 comprises 16 residues. From germline, CDR1 is SEHNR and CDR2 FQNEAQ (reference sequence). Trimming took 4 bases from V and 0 from J, leaving 15 bases between them. The chain's CDR3 is CASSSTPETVNTEAFF. DNA of the CDR3: TGTGCCAGCAGCTCCACTCCAGAGACGGTGAACACTGAAGCTTTCTTT.

The genes are TRBV7-9 and TRBJ2-7, with 7 positions matching TRBD2. The trim removed 5 bases at V and 7 bases at J, leaving 14 bases unmatched. There are 15 residues in the CDR3. The germline gives CDR1 SEHNR, CDR2 FQNEAQ (reference sequence). The CDR3 here is CASSAAPAGLREQYF. The CDR3 DNA sequence: TGTGCCAGCAGCGCAGCGCCAGCGGGATTGCGGGAGCAGTACTTC.

This chain joins TRBV4-2 and TRBJ2-3; D possibly corresponds to TRBD1 (6 bases). Germline V gene data show CDR1 as LGHNA and CDR2 as YNFKEQ. This CDR3 has 16 amino acids. V shed 4 bases and J shed 6 bases, with 20 bases lying between them. CDR3 DNA sequence: TGTGCCAGCAGCCTAGGGACATCCTCACGGTGGGATACGCAGTATTTT. Translated, it gives CASSLGTSSRWDTQYF.

This sequence joins TRBV5-4 and TRBJ2-7, with 7 nucleotides matching TRBD2. CDR3 length: 13 amino acids. Trimming removed 4 bases from V and 0 bases from J; junction bases left unmatched: 1. Germline V gene lookup returns CDR1 SGHNT and CDR2 YYREEE (reference sequence). CDR3 sequence: CASSVAGSYEQYF. The CDR3 coding sequence is TGTGCCAGCAGCGTAGCGGGCTCCTACGAGCAGTACTTC.

The CDR3 region is CASSLVQGAPEQFF. The CDR3 nucleotides are TGTGCCAGCAGCTTGGTTCAGGGGGCGCCTGAGCAGTTCTTC. The chain joins TRBV5-4 to TRBJ2-1; 8 positions agree with TRBD1. CDR3 length equals 14 residues. The germline CDR1 and CDR2 sequences are SGHNT and YYREEE (reference sequence). J was trimmed by 9 bases and V by 0 bases; bases with no gene match: 5.

The chain combines TRBV19 with TRBJ2-1; 15 nucleotides match TRBD2. The CDR3 totals 15 residues. J lost 14 bases, V lost 2 bases, and 7 bases had no gene match. Looked up from germline, CDR1 is LNHDA and CDR2 is SQIVND (reference sequence). This CDR3 reads CASSISLGLAGGEFF. The CDR3 coding sequence is TGTGCCAGTAGTATATCGCTGGGACTAGCGGGAGGTGAGTTCTTC.

This clone appeared once. V is TRBV6-5 and J is TRBJ1-2; 7 bases are shared with TRBD1. This CDR3 spans 15 amino acids. The junction had 10 bases not matched to a gene; V was cut back by 5 bases and J by 4 bases. Germline assignment: CDR1 MNHEY and CDR2 SVGAGI. The DNA for the CDR3 is TGTGCCAGCAGTAATTCGACAGGGCCTATCTATGGCTACACCTTC. The encoded protein is CASSNSTGPIYGYTF.

This clone was counted a single time. The V gene is TRBV10-2, the J gene TRBJ2-7; no clear D gene. The CDR3 loop spans 14 amino acids. Germline values: CDR1 WSHSY, CDR2 SAAADI. V shed 3 bases and J shed 2 bases, with 11 bases lying between them. The CDR3 is CASSDVMGPYEQYF. The CDR3 nucleotides are TGCGCCAGCAGTGACGTGATGGGCCCCTACGAGCAGTACTTC.

This clone was observed a single time. The chain joins TRBV18 to TRBJ2-5; D gene ambiguous. The CDR3 is 18 residues long. CDR1 and CDR2 from the germline V gene are KGHSH and LQKENI. The germline V and J ends were trimmed by 2 bases and 1 base, with 20 bases remaining between them. Here the CDR3 DNA reads TGTGCCAGCTCACCAGGAGTGGTATCTATGGGTTCCCAAGAGACCCAGTACTTC. Its protein product is CASSPGVVSMGSQETQYF. Filled out from reference TRBV18 and TRBJ2-5, the complete variable domain reads NAGVMQNPRHLVRRRGQEARLRCSPMKGHSHVYWYRQLPEEGLKFMVYLQKENIIDESGMPKERFSAEFPKEGPSILRIQQVVRGDSAAYFCASSPGVVSMGSQETQYFGPGTRLLVL.

The chain recombines TRBV27 with TRBJ2-3; D is uncertain. Trimming took off 3 bases at V and 4 bases at J, with 14 bases between the two ends. Germline CDR1 and CDR2: MNHEY and SMNVEV (reference sequence). This CDR3 spans 15 amino acids. The CDR3, as DNA: TGTGCCAGCAGTTTGATAGGGCCAAGCGCAGATACGCAGTATTTT. Protein product: CASSLIGPSADTQYF.

V is TRBV18 and J is TRBJ1-1, with TRBD1 as a possible D gene (6 bases). Germline CDR1 and CDR2: KGHSH and LQKENI. CDR3 length: 16 amino acids. Trimming left V 6 bases short and J 3 bases short, with 20 bases between. As DNA, the CDR3 is TGTGCCAGCTCGGGCCCTTATAGGGGGGCGGACACTGAAGCTTTCTTT. This translates into CASSGPYRGADTEAFF. The full variable domain, in which reference TRBV18 and TRBJ1-1 provide the parts outside the CDR3, is NAGVMQNPRHLVRRRGQEARLRCSPMKGHSHVYWYRQLPEEGLKFMVYLQKENIIDESGMPKERFSAEFPKEGPSILRIQQVVRGDSAAYFCASSGPYRGADTEAFFGQGTRLTVV.

The chain employs TRBV6-5 and TRBJ1-1; a weak D match, TRBD1 (5 bases). V shed 2 bases and J shed 7 bases, with 11 bases lying between them. Germline values: CDR1 MNHEY, CDR2 SVGAGI. CDR3 length: 13 residues. In nucleotides, the CDR3 is TGTGCCAGCAGTTACACGGGGCGGGTTGAAGCTTTCTTT. This sequence encodes CASSYTGRVEAFF.

This clone was seen just once. Other DNA sequences within the sample encode an identical CDR3. This sequence joins TRBV30 and TRBJ2-7; D is uncertain. With 2 bases removed from V and 5 bases from J, the gap between germline ends came to 7 bases. The CDR3 length is 11 residues. Germline V CDR1 and CDR2: GTSNPN, SVGIG (reference sequence). DNA for the CDR3: TGTGCCTGGAGTCTGGGTAACGAGCAGTACTTC. Amino acid sequence: CAWSLGNEQYF.

The V gene is TRBV2, the J gene TRBJ2-1; tentative D call: TRBD2 (7 bases). Trimming left V 5 bases short and J 10 bases short, with 15 bases between. The germline CDR1 and CDR2 sequences are SNHLY and FYNNEI. The CDR3 sequence is 13 residues long. The CDR3 DNA reads TGTGCCAGCAGTCGACTAGCAGGGGAGGAGCAGTTCTTC. As protein: CASSRLAGEEQFF.

This CDR3 reads CASSDQLNTEAFF. CDR3 DNA sequence: TGTGCCAGCAGTGACCAGCTCAACACTGAAGCTTTCTTT. The rearrangement uses TRBV2 and TRBJ1-1; the D is unclear. CDR3 length: 13 residues. Germline V gives CDR1 SNHLY, CDR2 FYNNEI. V lost 3 bases, J lost 2 bases, and 7 bases lay in between. Full variable domain (rest looked up from reference TRBV2 and TRBJ1-1): EPEVTQTPSHQVTQMGQEVILRCVPISNHLYFYWYRQILGQKVEFLVSFYNNEISEKSEIFDDQFSVERPDGSNFTLKIRSTKLEDSAMYFCASSDQLNTEAFFGQGTRLTVV.

J is TRBJ1-2 and V is TRBV5-4; D uncertain. Germline V gene sequence: CDR1 SGHNT, CDR2 YYREEE (reference sequence). There are 15 residues in the CDR3. V was pared by 0 bases and J by 8 bases, with 17 bases between. The CDR3 DNA reads as TGTGCCAGCAGCTTGGGGCAGTTTGATCCGAGGGGCTACACCTTC. Translated, it gives CASSLGQFDPRGYTF.

This chain links TRBV4-3 with TRBJ1-1, with D possibly TRBD1 on 5 matching bases. The CDR3 is 17 residues long. Trimming took off 0 bases at V and 3 bases at J, with 17 bases between the two ends. Germline lookup yields CDR1 LGHNA and CDR2 YSLEER. Written as DNA, the CDR3 is TGCGCCAGCAGCCAAGATATCGTGTCGGAGACAGACACTGAAGCTTTCTTT. Translated, it gives CASSQDIVSETDTEAFF.

The chain employs TRBV6-6 and TRBJ2-3; the D is unclear. This CDR3 comprises 16 residues. Germline values: CDR1 MNHNY, CDR2 SVGAGI (reference sequence). V lost 2 bases and J lost 4, with 16 bases in between. The CDR3 is CASSYTAARRADTQYF. In DNA, the CDR3 is TGTGCCAGCAGTTACACGGCAGCGCGGAGAGCAGATACGCAGTATTTT.

V gene TRBV15 combines with J gene TRBJ2-1; no firm D call. V lost 1 base and J 8 bases, leaving 9 bases between the germline ends. The germline CDR1 and CDR2 sequences are LNHNV and YYDKDF (reference sequence). This CDR3 contains 13 residues. CDR3 sequence: CATSRGLFDEQFF. The DNA for the CDR3 is TGTGCCACCAGCAGAGGGCTATTCGATGAGCAGTTCTTC.

The rearrangement uses TRBV6-5 and TRBJ1-1; D possibly corresponds to TRBD1 (6 bases). Trimming cost V 4 bases and J 5 bases, with 11 bases left between them. The CDR3 consists of 13 residues. The germline V gene encodes CDR1 MNHEY and CDR2 SVGAGI. The CDR3 nucleotides read TGTGCCAGCAGTTTTTCGAGGGGGACTGAAGCTTTCTTT. This gives the protein CASSFSRGTEAFF.

The chain links TRBV28 to TRBJ2-7, with D perhaps TRBD2 (5 bases). The germline V and J ends were trimmed by 8 bases and 0 bases, with 11 bases remaining between them. Germline loops: CDR1 MDHEN, CDR2 SYDVKM. The CDR3 runs to 13 residues. The CDR3, as DNA: TGTGCCAGCTCCGTGGAGGACTCCTACGAGCAGTACTTC. Its translation is CASSVEDSYEQYF. Drawing the rest from reference TRBV28 and TRBJ2-7, the complete variable domain is DVKVTQSSRYLVKRTGEKVFLECVQDMDHENMFWYRQDPGLGLRLIYFSYDVKMKEKGDIPEGYSVSREKKERFSLILESASTNQTSMYLCASSVEDSYEQYFGPGTRLTVT.

This rearrangement joins TRBV5-4 to TRBJ2-6; 9 nucleotides agree with TRBD1. Trimming removed 5 bases from V and 0 bases from J; junction bases left unmatched: 3. Germline V gene data show CDR1 as SGHNT and CDR2 as YYREEE (reference sequence). The CDR3 is 16 amino acids. CDR3 sequence (DNA): TGTGCCAGCAGAGGGGACAGGGCCTCTGGGGCCAACGTCCTGACTTTC. Its translation: CASRGDRASGANVLTF.

This chain uses TRBV6-6 with TRBJ1-1; D remains ambiguous. Germline V gives CDR1 MNHNY, CDR2 SVGAGI (reference sequence). There are 15 residues in the CDR3. Between the trimmed V and J ends, which lost 0 bases and 6 bases, there was a span of 14 bases. This CDR3 reads CASSYSKLEDSEAFF. The DNA of the CDR3 is TGTGCCAGCAGTTACTCGAAACTGGAGGACTCTGAAGCTTTCTTT.

The rearrangement links TRBV5-4 to TRBJ2-5; D not certain. The germline CDR1 and CDR2 sequences are SGHNT and YYREEE (reference sequence). The CDR3 extends over 15 amino acids. The germline V and J ends were trimmed by 1 base and 5 bases, with 15 bases remaining between them. The CDR3 DNA reads as TGTGCCAGCAGCTTGAAAAGGGAAACGACGGAGACCCAGTACTTC. Its translation is CASSLKRETTETQYF.

CDR3 residues: CASSASYDRAYDNEQFF. CDR3 nucleotides: TGTGCCAGCAGCGCGTCCTACGACAGGGCGTATGACAATGAGCAGTTCTTC. This chain uses TRBV9 with TRBJ2-1, with 7 bases aligning to TRBD1. V lost 3 bases and J lost 5; bases outside the gene matches: 14. Looked up from germline, CDR1 is SGDLS and CDR2 is YYNGEE. The CDR3 covers 17 residues.

The rearrangement joins TRBV29-1 to TRBJ1-4, with D possibly TRBD1 on 6 matching bases. With 5 bases removed from V and 8 bases from J, the gap between germline ends came to 12 bases. CDR1 is SQVTM and CDR2 is ANQGSEA in the germline V gene. CDR3 length equals 12 residues. The CDR3 sequence: CSVLQGREKLFF. CDR3 DNA sequence: TGCAGCGTTTTGCAGGGGCGAGAAAAACTGTTTTTT. Supplemented by reference TRBV29-1 and TRBJ1-4, the full variable domain reads SAVISQKPSRDICQRGTSLTIQCQVDSQVTMMFWYRQQPGQSLTLIATANQGSEATYESGFVIDKFPISRPNLTFSTLTVSNMSPEDSSIYLCSVLQGREKLFFGSGTQLSVL.